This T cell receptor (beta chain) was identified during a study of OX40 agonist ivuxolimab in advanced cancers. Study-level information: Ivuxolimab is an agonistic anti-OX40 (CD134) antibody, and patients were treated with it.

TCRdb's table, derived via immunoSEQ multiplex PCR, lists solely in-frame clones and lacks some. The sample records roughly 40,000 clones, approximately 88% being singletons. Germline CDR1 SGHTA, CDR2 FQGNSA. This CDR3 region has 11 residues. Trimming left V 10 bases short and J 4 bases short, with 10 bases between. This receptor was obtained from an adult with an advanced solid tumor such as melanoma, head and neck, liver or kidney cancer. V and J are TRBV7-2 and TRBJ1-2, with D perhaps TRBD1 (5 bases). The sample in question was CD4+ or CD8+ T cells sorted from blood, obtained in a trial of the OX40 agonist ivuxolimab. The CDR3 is CANRGSYGYTF. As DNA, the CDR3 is TGTGCCAACCGGGGCAGCTATGGCTACACCTTC.